These T cell receptor beta chains were read from a single sample in a study of blood T cell repertoires in COVID-19. TCRdb's copy holds only in-frame clones and misses some; the assay was immunoSEQ multiplex PCR. The data contain over 250,000 clones, approximately 85% of them seen just once; the ten biggest clones take up around 10%. The sequenced sample consisted of peripheral blood. These receptors were obtained from a woman aged 65 to 85 with acute or convalescent COVID-19. Both conserved end residues are part of each CDR3. D genes are given only for firm matches. The size entry is marked missing in some rows and otherwise reads once, few, many or a size class.

j_call d_call clone_size v_call cdr3_nt cdr3_aa
TRBJ2-1 TRBD1 - TRBV18 TGTGCCAGCTCACCACGGACAGGCTTAAATGAGCAGTTCTTC CASSPRTGLNEQFF
TRBJ2-5 - - TRBV3-1/TRBV3-2 TGTGCCAGCAGCCTCTGGCGGGAGACCCAGTACTTC CASSLWRETQYF
TRBJ1-1 - - TRBV2 TGTGCCAGCAGTACCGGGACACCTGAAGCTTTCTTT CASSTGTPEAFF
TRBJ1-1 - - TRBV5-1 TGCGCCAGCAGCGAACAGGGTGGGGGCACTGAAGCTTTCTTT CASSEQGGGTEAFF
TRBJ1-2 TRBD1 few TRBV4-1 TGCGCCAGCAGCCAAGGAAGGGCAAGGACAGGGACCTCCCTCTATGGCTACACCTTC CASSQGRARTGTSLYGYTF
TRBJ2-1 TRBD2 - TRBV9 TGTGCCAGCAGCCTCCGAACCCCTAGCGGGGGATACAATGAGCAGTTCTTC CASSLRTPSGGYNEQFF
TRBJ1-1 TRBD1 - TRBV11-2 TGTGCCAGCAGCTTAGATCCCCAGGGGGGAGCTTTCTTT CASSLDPQGGAFF
TRBJ1-2 TRBD1 - TRBV29-1 TGCAGCGTGCGGACAGGCGATAACTATGGCTACACCTTC CSVRTGDNYGYTF
TRBJ2-1 - - TRBV5-1 TGCGCCAGCAGCCTAGGACTATTTTCCTACAATGAGCAGTTCTTC CASSLGLFSYNEQFF
TRBJ1-2 TRBD1 - TRBV12-3/TRBV12-4 TGTGCCAGCACCCGGACAGGATTCTATGGCTACACCTTC CASTRTGFYGYTF
TRBJ1-6 TRBD1 - TRBV10-3 TGTGCCATCCGTCGGACAGGGGAATATTCACCCCTCCACTTT CAIRRTGEYSPLHF
TRBJ2-7 TRBD2 - TRBV2 TGTGCCAGCAGTTCCCCAATTTCGACCTGGACTAGCGGGGGGTCCTACGAGCAGTACTTC CASSSPISTWTSGGSYEQYF
TRBJ1-1 - - TRBV11-2 TGTGCCAGCAGCTTCCGAGGGACTGAAGCTTTCTTT CASSFRGTEAFF
TRBJ2-2 TRBD2 - TRBV7-2 TGTGCCAGCAGCTTGACAATCGGACTAGCGGGGAGCACCGGGGAGCTGTTTTTT CASSLTIGLAGSTGELFF
TRBJ2-3 TRBD1 - TRBV30 TGTGCCTGGAATACAGGGGGGATAACAGATACGCAGTATTTT CAWNTGGITDTQYF
TRBJ1-2 TRBD1 - TRBV3-1/TRBV3-2 TGTGCCAGCAGCCAAAGGACAGGGAGCTATGGCTACACCTTC CASSQRTGSYGYTF
TRBJ2-3 - - TRBV7-6 TGTGCCAGCAGGAACCTCGGGGGACCGAGCACAGATACGCAGTATTTT CASRNLGGPSTDTQYF
TRBJ2-7 TRBD1 - TRBV2 TGTGCCAGCAGTGATCGGGGACAGGCCCCTTACTACGAGCAGTACTTC CASSDRGQAPYYEQYF
TRBJ1-1 - - TRBV4-1 TGCGCCAGCAGCCAAGATATAGGGGTGAATGAAGCTTTCTTT CASSQDIGVNEAFF
TRBJ1-3 - - TRBV5-1 TGCGCCAGCAGCTTGGGGCCGGGGACTCAGAACACCATATATTTT CASSLGPGTQNTIYF
TRBJ1-1 TRBD1 few TRBV29-1 TGCAGCGTCCGACAGGGGGACACTGAAGCTTTCTTT CSVRQGDTEAFF
TRBJ1-2 - - TRBV3-1/TRBV3-2 TGTGCCAGCAGCCAAACAGGACGTGGCTACACCTTC CASSQTGRGYTF
TRBJ1-6 - - TRBV7-8 TGTGCCAGCAGCTGGACAGAATATAATTCACCCCTCCACTTT CASSWTEYNSPLHF
TRBJ1-3 - - TRBV5-1 TGCGCCAGCAGCTTGGCAGGCGCTCTGGGAAACACCATATATTTT CASSLAGALGNTIYF
TRBJ1-5 - - TRBV2 TGTGCCAGCAGTGAAGAGGAGGATCAGCCCCAGCATTTT CASSEEEDQPQHF
TRBJ1-1 - - TRBV6-5 TGTGCCAGCACCCCACAGAGGAACACTGAAGCTTTCTTT CASTPQRNTEAFF
TRBJ2-3 TRBD2 - TRBV30 TGTGCCTGGGGCCCAGGGCTAGCGGGGGCCACAGATACGCAGTATTTT CAWGPGLAGATDTQYF
TRBJ1-2 - - TRBV19 TGTGCCAGCAGCAGGGTTAGTCTTGGCTATGGCTACACCTTC CASSRVSLGYGYTF
TRBJ1-2 - - TRBV4-2 TGTGCCAGCAGCCAAGAGTGGTCAGGGACTTATGGCTACACCTTC CASSQEWSGTYGYTF
TRBJ2-3 - - TRBV2 TGTGCCAGCAGTTTCGACAGATATACGCAGTATTTT CASSFDRYTQYF
TRBJ2-7 - - TRBV18 TGTGCCAGCTCACCAGGGGCCGGCTACGAGCAGTACTTC CASSPGAGYEQYF
TRBJ2-1 TRBD2 - TRBV29-1 TGCAGCGTGGGGACTAGCGGATACAATGAGCAGTTCTTC CSVGTSGYNEQFF
TRBJ2-3 TRBD2 - TRBV18 TGTGCCAGCTCACCAATAGCGGGGTCTAGCACAGATACGCAGTATTTT CASSPIAGSSTDTQYF
TRBJ2-2 TRBD1 - TRBV5-1 TGCGCCAGCAGCGGAACAGGGGGCGGGGAGCTGTTTTTT CASSGTGGGELFF
TRBJ2-1 - - TRBV30 TGTGCCTGGAGTGTATCCGGAGGAACTCCATACAATGAGCAGTTCTTC CAWSVSGGTPYNEQFF
TRBJ2-2 TRBD2 - TRBV20-1 TGCAGTGCTAGTGGGCGGGGGGTGAACACCGGGGAGCTGTTTTTT CSASGRGVNTGELFF
TRBJ1-3 - - TRBV2 TGTGCCAGCAGTGACCAGGGTCATACCATATATTTT CASSDQGHTIYF
TRBJ1-5 - - TRBV4-1 TGCGCCAGCAGCCCCTGGGAGACAGGAAGCAATCAGCCCCAGCATTTT CASSPWETGSNQPQHF
TRBJ2-7 TRBD2 - TRBV10-3 TGTGCCATCGGTCTAGCGGGGGGATCCTCCTACGAGCAGTACTTC CAIGLAGGSSYEQYF
TRBJ1-4 TRBD1 - TRBV14 TGTGCCAGCAGCCCCTATTACGGGACAGGGGGGTCGGCTGGTGAAAAACTGTTTTTT CASSPYYGTGGSAGEKLFF
TRBJ1-5 - once TRBV10-3 TGTGCCATCAGTGAGTCGCGAGGGAACGTGCAGCCCCAGCATTTT CAISESRGNVQPQHF
TRBJ1-1 TRBD1 once TRBV19 TGTGCCAGTAGTGTACAGGGGTCTGAAGCTTTCTTT CASSVQGSEAFF